One and the same sample provided the 11 T cell receptor beta chains below, sequenced in a study of blood T cell repertoires in COVID-19. Sequencing used immunoSEQ multiplex PCR; TCRdb keeps in-frame clones, though not all of them. The table shows around 28,000 clones, with roughly 85% occurring only once. The sample comprised peripheral blood. The origin of the receptors is a human donor in a cohort sampled during active COVID-19.

The rearrangement links TRBV5-6 to TRBJ2-3; D is perhaps TRBD2 (6 bases). This CDR3 is built from 15 residues. CDR1 and CDR2 from the germline V gene are SGHDT and YYEEEE. V was trimmed by 0 bases and J by 3 bases, leaving 11 bases between them. The chain's CDR3 is CASSLEEGWTDTQYF. CDR3 bases: TGTGCCAGCAGCTTGGAGGAGGGATGGACAGATACGCAGTATTTT.

V is TRBV5-1 and J is TRBJ1-2; TRBD1 might be the D (6 bases). The CDR3 spans 13 residues. The V gene lost 4 bases and the J gene lost 4 bases, with 11 bases spanning the gap. Per the germline V gene, CDR1 is SGHRS and CDR2 is YFSETQ. The CDR3 region is CASSPQDSYGYTF. The CDR3 DNA reads as TGCGCCAGCAGCCCCCAGGACAGCTATGGCTACACCTTC.

The chain employs TRBV5-1 and TRBJ2-3; 8 positions agree with TRBD2. From germline, CDR1 is SGHRS and CDR2 YFSETQ. CDR3 length: 16 amino acids. The V and J ends lost 3 bases and 4 bases, in that order; junction bases with no gene match: 10. The CDR3 DNA reads as TGCGCCAGCAGCTGGCAAGGACTAGCCGATTCAGATACGCAGTATTTT. Its translation: CASSWQGLADSDTQYF.

This clone has only one observation. The rearrangement joins TRBV11-3 to TRBJ1-4, with D possibly being TRBD1 (5 bases). Trimming shortened V by 5 bases and J by 7 bases, and 14 bases separated the two germline ends. Germline V gives CDR1 SGHNT, CDR2 YENEEA. This CDR3 region has 14 residues. The CDR3 DNA follows: TGTGCCAGCAGCATCTCAAGGCAGGGTGAAAAACTGTTTTTT. It specifies CASSISRQGEKLFF.

This clone was seen just once. This chain links TRBV19 with TRBJ2-1, with D tentatively TRBD2 (6 bases). Between the trimmed V and J ends, which lost 4 bases and 3 bases, there was a span of 10 bases. CDR1 LNHDA and CDR2 SQIVND come from the germline V gene (reference sequence). This CDR3 is 14 amino acids long. The chain's CDR3 is CASSNSGSYNEQFF. The CDR3 bases are TGTGCCAGTAGTAATAGCGGAAGCTACAATGAGCAGTTCTTC.

The V gene is TRBV15, the J gene TRBJ1-5; 8 bases map to TRBD1. Trimming took 1 base from V and 7 from J; bases not matched to a gene: 9. There are 16 residues in the CDR3. Germline V gene sequence: CDR1 LNHNV, CDR2 YYDKDF (reference sequence). Here the CDR3 DNA reads TGTGCCACCAGCAGAGGCATTGGACAGGGAGGCCAGCCCCAGCATTTT. It is translated as CATSRGIGQGGQPQHF.

CDR3 amino acids: CASSQGPTGLGYTIYF. In DNA form, the CDR3 reads TGTGCCAGCAGCCAAGGGCCGACAGGGCTGGGATACACCATATATTTT. The gene calls are TRBV3-1 (or the pseudogene TRBV3-2) and TRBJ1-3; 7 bases agree with TRBD1. The junction had 11 bases not matched to a gene; V was cut back by 1 base and J by 8 bases. The CDR3 length is 16 residues. Germline V gene lookup returns CDR1 LGHDT and CDR2 YNNKEL (reference sequence).

The chain couples TRBV27 to TRBJ2-1; D possibly corresponds to TRBD2 (5 bases). From germline, CDR1 is MNHEY and CDR2 SMNVEV (reference sequence). V lost 8 bases to trimming and J lost 4 bases, with 9 bases between them. The CDR3 is 12 amino acids. The CDR3 DNA reads TGTGCCAGCGGGAGTGCGTACAATGAGCAGTTCTTC. Its protein product is CASGSAYNEQFF.

In DNA form, the CDR3 reads TGTGCCAGCAGCCCCGGGGAGCGGCTTAGCACAGATACGCAGTATTTT. This encodes CASSPGERLSTDTQYF. The chain uses TRBV16 and TRBJ2-3, with a tentative D call TRBD2 (5 bases). The CDR3 length is 16 residues. The germline V gene encodes CDR1 KGHSY and CDR2 FQNENV. Trimming pared 4 bases from V and 0 bases from J, leaving 14 bases between.

The chain links TRBV5-1 to TRBJ2-3, with D possibly TRBD1 on 6 matching bases. The CDR3 is 14 amino acids. The V gene lost 3 bases and the J gene lost 2 bases, with 10 bases spanning the gap. Germline lookup yields CDR1 SGHRS and CDR2 YFSETQ. Here the CDR3 reads CASSSGQSTDTQYF. CDR3 coding DNA: TGCGCCAGCAGCTCAGGACAGTCCACAGATACGCAGTATTTT.

This chain links TRBV27 with TRBJ1-5; D might be TRBD1 (6 bases). CDR1 and CDR2 from the germline V gene are MNHEY and SMNVEV (reference sequence). V was clipped by 5 bases and J by 3 bases, with 8 bases between them. The CDR3 runs to 13 residues. The CDR3 nucleotides are TGTGCCAGCAGTGGGACACCCAATCAGCCCCAGCATTTT. It encodes CASSGTPNQPQHF.